Shown below are 13 T cell receptor beta chains from a single sample sequenced in a study of T cells in Graves' hyperthyroidism and ophthalmopathy. There were TCR beta CDR3 regions amplified from RNA transcripts. The study used the HTBI primer set for a first-round RT-PCR of the TCR CDR3. TCRdb re-called the multiplex PCR reads with MiXCR, one entry per CDR3 protein. Here the sample spans 350,000 to 400,000 distinct CDR3 sequences, less than 20% being singletons. Sequenced: blood. These receptors originate from a man between 18 and 35 years old with Graves' ophthalmopathy.

The J gene is TRBJ2-5, the V gene TRBV24-1; a weak D match, TRBD2 (6 bases). V dropped 1 base and J dropped 0 bases, with 20 bases sitting between them. The CDR3 is 19 amino acids. The germline gives CDR1 KGHDR, CDR2 SFDVKD. Here the CDR3 DNA reads TGTGCCACCAGTGATTTCCCGCCCCGGGGGAAATACGACCAAGAGACCCAGTACTTC. Protein: CATSDFPPRGKYDQETQYF.

J is TRBJ2-4 and V is TRBV20-1, with 11 positions matching TRBD1. With 4 bases clipped from V and 8 bases from J, the junction kept 10 bases outside the gene matches. This CDR3 spans 15 amino acids. CDR1 and CDR2 from the germline V gene are DFQATT and SNEGSKA (reference sequence). CDR3 amino acids: CSATWTGGGGDIQYF. CDR3 DNA sequence: TGCAGTGCTACCTGGACAGGGGGCGGGGGGGACATTCAGTACTTC.

Many counts were recorded for this clonotype. The rearrangement joins TRBV20-1 to TRBJ1-3, with D possibly being TRBD1 (6 bases). V was cut by 0 bases and J by 7 bases, with 16 bases left in between. CDR3 length equals 15 residues. In germline, CDR1 is DFQATT, CDR2 SNEGSKA (reference sequence). Written as DNA, the CDR3 is TGCAGTGCTAGAGATCAGGACGGGGGCTGGAACACCATATATTTT. This codes for CSARDQDGGWNTIYF.

In its sample, this clonotype was seen many times. The chain employs TRBV3-1 and TRBJ1-2; possible D gene TRBD1, 5 bases. The CDR3 is made up of 13 amino acids. From germline, CDR1 is LGHDT and CDR2 YNNKEL (reference sequence). Trimming stripped 6 bases from V and 6 bases from J, with 14 bases between. The CDR3 is CASSSHGGDGYTF. The CDR3 coding sequence is TGTGCCAGCAGTTCACATGGGGGGGATGGCTACACCTTC.

This clonotype was picked up many times. This chain uses TRBV7-9 with TRBJ1-2; D gene uncertain. The CDR3 has 15 amino acids. CDR1 and CDR2 (germline): SEHNR, FQNEAQ (reference sequence). Trimming took off 3 bases at V and 0 bases at J, with 11 bases between the two ends. DNA for the CDR3: TGTGCCAGCAGCTTCGCAGGAGCGCCTAACTATGGCTACACCTTC. It translates to CASSFAGAPNYGYTF.

The chain is built from TRBV29-1 and TRBJ1-1; no clear D. V was trimmed by 5 bases and J by 2 bases, leaving 9 bases between them. Looked up from germline, CDR1 is SQVTM and CDR2 is ANQGSEA. CDR3 length: 12 residues. The CDR3, as DNA: TGCAGCGTTAAAACAGATAACACTGAAGCTTTCTTT. Amino acid sequence: CSVKTDNTEAFF.

In this sample, this clonotype turned up many times. The CDR3 nucleotides read TGTGCCATCAGCGCACATACTAACTATGGCTACACCTTC. This gives the protein CAISAHTNYGYTF. The genes are TRBV10-3 and TRBJ1-2; D gene uncertain. Deletions cut 6 bases from V and 0 bases from J, with 8 bases between. CDR1 is ENHRY and CDR2 is SYGVKD in the germline V gene. The CDR3 sequence is 13 residues long.

This clonotype was seen ten or more times. The chain combines TRBV3-1 with TRBJ1-6, with D unclear. The length of the CDR3 is 18 residues. V lost 1 base and J 5 bases, leaving 18 bases between the germline ends. Per germline, CDR1 LGHDT and CDR2 YNNKEL (reference sequence). Here the CDR3 reads CASSQGGGLYWNNSPLHF. The CDR3 DNA reads as TGTGCCAGCAGCCAAGGTGGAGGGCTCTACTGGAATAATTCACCCCTCCACTTT. Full variable domain (missing parts from reference TRBV3-1 and TRBJ1-6): DTAVSQTPKYLVTQMGNDKSIKCEQNLGHDTMYWYKQDSKKFLKIMFSYNNKELIINETVPNRFSPKSPDKAHLNLHINSLELGDSAVYFCASSQGGGLYWNNSPLHFGNGTRLTVT.

This clonotype has a handful of counts. The gene calls are TRBV14 and TRBJ1-2; D gene unclear. This CDR3 comprises 13 residues. Trimming removed 4 bases from V and 8 bases from J, with 14 bases in between. Germline CDR1 reads SGHDN; CDR2 reads FVKESK. The DNA for the CDR3 is TGTGCCAGCAGCCCCAATCGGGTTTCCGGCTACACCTTC. It specifies CASSPNRVSGYTF.

With respect to this clonotype: This sequence may be a read error, since a much larger clone differs from it by one base. This rearrangement joins TRBV3-1 to TRBJ2-7, with D unresolved. CDR3 size: 11 residues. Germline assignment: CDR1 LGHDT and CDR2 YNNKEL (reference sequence). V was pared by 5 bases and J by 12 bases, with 14 bases between. CDR3 in amino acids: CASSEGLLRYF. CDR3 sequence (DNA): TGTGCCAGCAGCGAAGGGTTGTTGCGGTACTTC.

Ten or more counts support this clonotype. This chain joins TRBV20-1 and TRBJ2-5; 15 nucleotides line up with TRBD2. The CDR3 has 17 amino acids. The V gene end was trimmed by 1 base and the J gene end by 1 base; junction bases not matched to a gene: 4. Germline CDR1 reads DFQATT; CDR2 reads SNEGSKA (reference sequence). In DNA form, the CDR3 reads TGCAGTGCTAGAGGAGGGACTAGCGGGGGGATCCAAGAGACCCAGTACTTC. Its translation: CSARGGTSGGIQETQYF.

This clonotype was recorded many times. The chain links TRBV24-1 to TRBJ2-3; weak D call: TRBD2 (7 bases). The CDR3 has 16 amino acids. Germline V gene sequence: CDR1 KGHDR, CDR2 SFDVKD. The V gene lost 4 bases and the J gene lost 0 bases, with 13 bases spanning the gap. The CDR3 reads CATSETGGPSTDTQYF. For the CDR3, the DNA is TGTGCCACCAGTGAAACGGGGGGCCCTAGCACAGATACGCAGTATTTT.

This clonotype was counted many times. The V and J genes are TRBV7-9 and TRBJ2-1; no clear D. Germline V gene data show CDR1 as SEHNR and CDR2 as FQNEAQ (reference sequence). Trimming removed 6 bases at V and 9 bases at J, with 12 bases between. The CDR3 totals 12 residues. CDR3 nucleotide sequence: TGTGCCAGCAGTCGAGACTCGGGTGAGCAGTTCTTC. As protein: CASSRDSGEQFF.